The 4 T cell receptor beta chains reported below all come from one sample, sequenced in a study of shared clonotypes between healthy human individuals. Profiled with immunoSEQ multiplex PCR; TCRdb holds only in-frame clones, not every one. Among about 330,000 clones, around 90% were seen once, and the ten largest hold around 15%. The material sequenced was memory CD8+ T cells sorted from blood. This sample's subset: CD45RO+ cells pooled with CCR7-negative TemRA cells. The receptors here all came from a man aged 18 to 30 in good health.

The chain couples TRBV6-1 to TRBJ2-1, with 8 bases that match TRBD2. CDR1 is MNHNS and CDR2 is SASEGT in the germline V gene. CDR3 size: 15 residues. With V trimmed by 6 bases and J by 2 bases, 6 bases remained unmatched. The CDR3 loop reads CASSRTSGTYNEQFF. The CDR3 coding sequence is TGTGCCAGCAGCCGAACTAGCGGAACCTACAATGAGCAGTTCTTC.

The chain links TRBV9 to TRBJ2-2, with 9 bases lining up with TRBD1. From germline, CDR1 is SGDLS and CDR2 YYNGEE. The length of the CDR3 is 17 residues. Germline trimming cut 1 base from V and 0 bases from J; bases unmatched to any gene: 4. CDR3 loop: CASSVSRDRANTGELFF. In DNA, the CDR3 is TGTGCCAGCAGCGTATCCCGGGACAGGGCGAACACCGGGGAGCTGTTTTTT.

V usage is TRBV6-5 and J usage is TRBJ2-1, with TRBD1 matching over 7 bases. Germline values: CDR1 MNHEY, CDR2 SVGAGI. The V and J ends lost 0 bases and 3 bases, in that order; junction bases with no gene match: 5. CDR3 size: 16 residues. In nucleotides, the CDR3 is TGTGCCAGCAGTTACTCAGAGGGGGCTAACTACAATGAGCAGTTCTTC. It codes for CASSYSEGANYNEQFF.

This chain joins TRBV6-1 and TRBJ1-2; D not resolved. CDR1 and CDR2 (germline): MNHNS, SASEGT. V was shortened by 6 bases and J by 2 bases, with 16 bases between the two germline ends. This CDR3 is built from 15 residues. In DNA, the CDR3 is TGTGCCAGCAGGCCCAAGGCGGGGAGCAACTATGGCTACACCTTC. Translation gives CASRPKAGSNYGYTF.